This entry describes one T cell receptor beta chain. Its antigen is as yet unknown. This sample stems from a study of OX40 agonist ivuxolimab in advanced cancers. General observations from the study: At 0.1 to 3.0 mg/kg and by week 6, clonal expansion occurred in CD4+ and CD8+ blood T cells. In a subset of nonresponders, normalized T-cell clonal expansion was also low.

Profiling relied on immunoSEQ multiplex PCR, and the TCRdb table lists in-frame clones only, not all of them. The repertoire has 100,000 or so clones, around 90% of them found once; the top ten carry around 3.5%. Deletions cut 3 bases from V and 3 bases from J, with 9 bases between. This CDR3 has 14 amino acids. Per germline, CDR1 SGHTA and CDR2 FQGNSA. The V and J genes are TRBV7-2 and TRBJ1-5; D not resolved. This clonotype originated in an adult with an advanced solid tumor such as melanoma, head and neck, liver or kidney cancer. Specimen: CD4+ or CD8+ T cells sorted from blood, collected in a trial of the OX40 agonist ivuxolimab. The CDR3 DNA sequence: TGTGCCAGCAGCTTGGCAGAGGACAATCAGCCCCAGCATTTT. Translated: CASSLAEDNQPQHF.